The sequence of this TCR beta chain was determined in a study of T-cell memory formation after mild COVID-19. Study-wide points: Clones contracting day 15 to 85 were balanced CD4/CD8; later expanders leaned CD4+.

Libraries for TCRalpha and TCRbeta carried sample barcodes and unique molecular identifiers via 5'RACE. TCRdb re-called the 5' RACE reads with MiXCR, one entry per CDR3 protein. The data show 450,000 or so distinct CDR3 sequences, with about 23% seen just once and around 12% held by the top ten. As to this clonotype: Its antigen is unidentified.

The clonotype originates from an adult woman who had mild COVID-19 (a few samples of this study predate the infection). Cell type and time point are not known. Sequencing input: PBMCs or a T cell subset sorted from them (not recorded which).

The CDR3 nucleotides are TGTGCCAGCTCACTTTCGGGACAGGGAATCAATCAGCCCCAGCATTTT. This translates into CASSLSGQGINQPQHF. The rearrangement uses TRBV18 and TRBJ1-5, with 9 positions matching TRBD1. The CDR3 has 16 residues. J gave up 3 bases and V 4 bases, and 7 bases lay outside the gene matches. CDR1 is KGHSH, CDR2 LQKENI, per germline.